This TCR beta chain was captured by sequencing in a study of T cell responses to AZD1222 COVID-19 vaccine. Looking at the study overall: Second-dose intervals near 4 or 12 weeks were combined. Study outcomes and limitations: At baseline, seropositivity was found in only 5 to 7 AZD1222 recipients. Repertoire sampling occurred only after the peak T cell response.

This CDR3 comprises 15 residues. The V end lost 3 bases, the J end lost 7 bases, and 18 bases lay between the germline ends. Germline V gene sequence: CDR1 MGHDK, CDR2 SYGVNS. Sequencing used immunoSEQ multiplex PCR; TCRdb keeps in-frame clones, though not all of them. The sample has 100,000 to 150,000 clones; about 88% are singletons. Concerning this clone itself: Its antigen is still unknown.

V gene TRBV25-1 combines with J gene TRBJ2-5, with D possibly TRBD2 on 6 matching bases. The sequences come from peripheral blood, collected on day 0 of AZD1222 vaccination. This sequence was found in an adult in good health. CDR3 loop: CASSEVWGDPGTQYF. Written as DNA, the CDR3 is TGTGCCAGCAGTGAGGTTTGGGGGGACCCTGGGACCCAGTACTTC.